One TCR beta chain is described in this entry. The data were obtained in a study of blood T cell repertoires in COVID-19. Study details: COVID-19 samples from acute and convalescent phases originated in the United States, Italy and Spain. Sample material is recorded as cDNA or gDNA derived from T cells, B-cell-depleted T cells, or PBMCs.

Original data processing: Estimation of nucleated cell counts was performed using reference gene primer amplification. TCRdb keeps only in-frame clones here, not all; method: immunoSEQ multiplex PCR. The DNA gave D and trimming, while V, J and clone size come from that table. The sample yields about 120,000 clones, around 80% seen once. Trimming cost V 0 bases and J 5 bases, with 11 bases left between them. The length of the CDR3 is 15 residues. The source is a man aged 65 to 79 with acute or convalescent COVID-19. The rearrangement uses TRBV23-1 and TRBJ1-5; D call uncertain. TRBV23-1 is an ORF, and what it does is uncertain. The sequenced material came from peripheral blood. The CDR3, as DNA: TGCGCCAGCAGTCAATCGTACTCGGGATATCAGCCCCAGCATTTT. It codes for CASSQSYSGYQPQHF.